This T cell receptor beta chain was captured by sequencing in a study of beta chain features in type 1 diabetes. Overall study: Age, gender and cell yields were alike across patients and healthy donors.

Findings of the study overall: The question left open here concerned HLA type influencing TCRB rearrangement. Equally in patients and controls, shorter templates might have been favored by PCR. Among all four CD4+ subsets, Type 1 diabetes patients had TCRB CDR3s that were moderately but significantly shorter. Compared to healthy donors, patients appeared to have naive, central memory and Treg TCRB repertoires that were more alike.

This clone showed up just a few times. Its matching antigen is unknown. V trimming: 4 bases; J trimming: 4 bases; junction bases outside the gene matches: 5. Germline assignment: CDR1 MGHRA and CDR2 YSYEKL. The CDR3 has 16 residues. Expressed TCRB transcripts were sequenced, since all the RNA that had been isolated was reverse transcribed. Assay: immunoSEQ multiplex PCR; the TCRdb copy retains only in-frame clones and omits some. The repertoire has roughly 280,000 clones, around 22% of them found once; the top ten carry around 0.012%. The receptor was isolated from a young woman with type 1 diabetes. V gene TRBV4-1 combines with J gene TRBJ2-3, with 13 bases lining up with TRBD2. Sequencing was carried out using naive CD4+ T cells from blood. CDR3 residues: CASSLPGLAGADTQYF. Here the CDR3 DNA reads TGCGCCAGCAGCCTCCCCGGACTAGCGGGAGCAGATACGCAGTATTTT.